These 19 T cell receptor beta chains share one sample of origin, sequenced in a study of human T cells and chemical hapten exposure. TCRdb redid the calling of the RACE reads with MiXCR, one entry per CDR3 protein. The sample has about 92,000 distinct CDR3 sequences; 9.5% to 13% are singletons. The time point denotes: patch test 3, about 24 weeks after DPC sensitization. Sample treatment: therapeutic diphenylcyclopropenone sensitization with weekly scalp DPC. Sequenced material: whole blood, taken in connection with sensitization to the hapten diphenylcyclopropenone (DPC). The receptors shown here come from a woman aged 25 to 45 with alopecia areata. Some clones in this sample may be carry-over from other donors' samples.

In its sample, this clonotype was seen many times. The gene calls are TRBV4-1 and TRBJ2-5; D unclear. The V gene lost 0 bases and the J gene lost 5 bases, with 7 bases spanning the gap. This CDR3 comprises 13 residues. From germline, CDR1 is MGHRA and CDR2 YSYEKL. CDR3: CASSQDLTETQYF. The CDR3 DNA reads as TGCGCCAGCAGCCAAGATCTAACGGAGACCCAGTACTTC.

This clonotype has ten or more counts. The genes are TRBV28 and TRBJ2-7, with D maybe TRBD1 (6 bases). CDR1 is MDHEN, CDR2 SYDVKM, per germline. There are 14 residues in the CDR3. V was pared by 5 bases and J by 0 bases, with 11 bases between. CDR3 region: CASSQGGSSYEQYF. CDR3 in DNA: TGTGCCAGCAGTCAAGGGGGAAGCTCCTACGAGCAGTACTTC.

The rearrangement links TRBV7-9 to TRBJ2-5, with D uncertain. The ends were cut back, 1 base at V and 5 bases at J, with 8 bases in the middle. The CDR3 consists of 13 residues. The germline V gene encodes CDR1 SEHNR and CDR2 FQNEAQ (reference sequence). The CDR3 here is CASSLDLVETQYF. CDR3 DNA: TGTGCCAGCAGCTTAGACCTTGTGGAGACCCAGTACTTC. Full variable domain (outside the CDR3, taken from reference TRBV7-9 and TRBJ2-5): DTGVSQNPRHKITKRGQNVTFRCDPISEHNRLYWYRQTLGQGPEFLTYFQNEAQLEKSRLLSDRFSAERPKGSFSTLEIQRTEQGDSAMYLCASSLDLVETQYFGPGTRLLVL.

The V gene is TRBV6-2 or TRBV6-3, the J gene TRBJ2-1, with no clear D. Trimming took 4 bases from V and 7 from J, leaving 17 bases between them. The CDR3 length is 15 residues. Germline lookup yields CDR1 MNHEY and CDR2 SVGEGT. The CDR3 protein is CASSLRVGFGNEQFF. The CDR3 DNA reads as TGTGCCAGCAGTTTAAGGGTTGGCTTTGGAAATGAGCAGTTCTTC.

This clonotype was detected many times. V is TRBV6-6 and J is TRBJ2-4; D perhaps matches TRBD1 (5 bases). This CDR3 is 14 amino acids long. Looked up from germline, CDR1 is MNHNY and CDR2 is SVGAGI (reference sequence). The ends were cut back, 2 bases at V and 4 bases at J, with 9 bases in the middle. This CDR3 reads CASSYGRVKNIQYF. The CDR3 region has the DNA TGTGCCAGCAGTTACGGCAGGGTAAAAAACATTCAGTACTTC.

This clonotype was counted a few times. The chain couples TRBV29-1 to TRBJ1-1, with D unresolved. The CDR3 runs 11 residues. From germline, CDR1 is SQVTM and CDR2 ANQGSEA. The V gene lost 4 bases and the J gene lost 0 bases, with 3 bases spanning the gap. In DNA, the CDR3 is TGCAGCGTTGGGATGAACACTGAAGCTTTCTTT. It translates to CSVGMNTEAFF.

This clonotype appeared a few times. V usage is TRBV12-3 or TRBV12-4 and J usage is TRBJ2-3; 8 nucleotides match TRBD2. The CDR3 length is 14 residues. The junction had 6 bases not matched to a gene; V was cut back by 3 bases and J by 7 bases. The CDR3: CASSFSGSGNTQYF. DNA of the CDR3: TGTGCCAGCAGTTTCAGCGGGAGTGGAAATACGCAGTATTTT.

Remarks on this clonotype: A much larger clone is a single base away; this may be a read error. The chain uses TRBV7-2 and TRBJ2-3; D is unclear. The length of the CDR3 is 12 residues. Germline V gene sequence: CDR1 SGHTA, CDR2 FQGNSA. The CDR3 region is CVSSPNRYTQYF. As DNA, the CDR3 is TGTGTCAGCAGCCCTAACCGGTATACGCAGTATTTT.

This clonotype was counted ten times or more. The chain is built from TRBV6-1 and TRBJ1-2; unclear D gene. From germline, CDR1 is MNHNS and CDR2 SASEGT. Trimming shortened V by 7 bases and J by 7 bases, and 31 bases separated the two germline ends. This CDR3 is built from 18 residues. The chain's CDR3 is CASKMTAIDPGSGGGYTF. The CDR3 DNA reads as TGTGCCAGCAAGATGACCGCGATAGATCCGGGGTCTGGCGGTGGCTACACCTTC.

This clonotype came up many times. The V and J genes are TRBV4-3 and TRBJ1-1; D remains ambiguous. Germline assignment: CDR1 LGHNA and CDR2 YSLEER. The CDR3 consists of 13 residues. Trimming cost V 0 bases and J 8 bases, with 10 bases left between them. The DNA of the CDR3 is TGCGCCAGCAGCCAAGATATTGGCCGAGAAGCTTTCTTT. Translated: CASSQDIGREAFF.

This clonotype was seen a few times. The chain joins TRBV3-1 to TRBJ2-2; 9 bases line up with TRBD1. Germline-derived CDR1 and CDR2 are LGHDT and YNNKEL (reference sequence). The CDR3 consists of 17 residues. The J segment lost 4 bases and the V segment lost 4 bases, leaving 10 bases of the junction unmatched. CDR3 loop: CASSPRDREPVTGELFF. CDR3 nucleotide sequence: TGTGCCAGCAGCCCCCGGGACAGGGAACCCGTCACCGGGGAGCTGTTTTTT.

The rearrangement links TRBV20-1 to TRBJ2-1; 8 bases are shared with TRBD2. Germline V CDR1 and CDR2: DFQATT, SNEGSKA (reference sequence). The ends lost 6 bases at V and 8 bases at J; junction bases unmatched: 15. There are 15 residues in the CDR3. The CDR3 spells CSALPGLGQGDEQFF. As DNA, the CDR3 is TGCAGTGCCCTGCCGGGACTAGGCCAGGGTGATGAGCAGTTCTTC.

This clonotype was counted ten times or more. The rearrangement joins TRBV6-2 or TRBV6-3 to TRBJ1-5; 7 nucleotides line up with TRBD1. V gave up 4 bases and J gave up 6 bases; unmatched junction bases: 15. Germline lookup yields CDR1 MNHEY and CDR2 SVGEGT. This CDR3 has 17 residues. CDR3 nucleotides: TGTGCCAGCAGTTCACGCGTACAGGGGACGGAGGGTCAGCCCCAGCATTTT. Protein sequence: CASSSRVQGTEGQPQHF.

This clonotype was seen ten or more times. The rearrangement links TRBV30 to TRBJ2-3, with 10 nucleotides matching TRBD2. V shed 0 bases, J shed 0 bases, and the junction held 18 bases outside the gene matches. This CDR3 comprises 21 residues. CDR1 is GTSNPN, CDR2 SVGIG, per germline (reference sequence). This CDR3 is CAWSVVRRTSGDLASTDTQYF. The CDR3 bases are TGTGCCTGGAGTGTGGTCCGGAGGACTAGCGGAGACTTAGCTAGCACAGATACGCAGTATTTT.

This clonotype occurred once. Being one base from a much bigger clone, this may be a read error. This chain's CDR3 is CAGSASGQGINYGYTF. The CDR3 DNA follows: TGTGCCGGCAGCGCCAGCGGACAGGGCATAAACTATGGCTACACCTTC. The V gene is TRBV7-8, the J gene TRBJ1-2; 8 bases fit TRBD1. There are 16 residues in the CDR3. CDR1 and CDR2 from the germline V gene are SGHVS and FQNEAQ.

This chain connects TRBV5-5 to TRBJ2-3, with D maybe TRBD1 (5 bases). Germline CDR1 SGHKS, CDR2 YYEKEE (reference sequence). The CDR3 extends over 14 amino acids. V was pared by 4 bases and J by 2 bases, with 11 bases between. The CDR3, as DNA: TGTGCCAGCAGCGGGGCGGAGCCCACAGATACGCAGTATTTT. Its translation: CASSGAEPTDTQYF. Supplemented by reference TRBV5-5 and TRBJ2-3, the full variable domain reads DAGVTQSPTHLIKTRGQQVTLRCSPISGHKSVSWYQQVLGQGPQFIFQYYEKEERGRGNFPDRFSARQFPNYSSELNVNALLLGDSALYLCASSGAEPTDTQYFGPGTRLTVL.

This chain connects TRBV5-4 to TRBJ2-3, with 11 nucleotides matching TRBD2. This CDR3 contains 16 residues. Germline V lookup: CDR1 SGHNT, CDR2 YYREEE (reference sequence). J lost 2 bases, V lost 5 bases, and 7 bases had no gene match. CDR3 coding DNA: TGTGCCAGCAGGGCCGGGACTAGCGGCTACACAGATACGCAGTATTTT. Translating it yields CASRAGTSGYTDTQYF.

This clonotype was detected many times. V and J are TRBV19 and TRBJ2-1, with 8 bases fitting TRBD2. V was pared by 5 bases and J by 3 bases, with 6 bases of the junction left unmatched. The CDR3 runs to 15 residues. Germline V gives CDR1 LNHDA, CDR2 SQIVND (reference sequence). The CDR3 DNA is TGTGCCAGTAGTCTCCCGGGACTAGTCTACAATGAGCAGTTCTTC. Its translation: CASSLPGLVYNEQFF. Combining the CDR3 with reference TRBV19 and TRBJ2-1 gives the whole variable domain DGGITQSPKYLFRKEGQNVTLSCEQNLNHDAMYWYRQDPGQGLRLIYYSQIVNDFQKGDIAEGYSVSREKKESFPLTVTSAQKNPTAFYLCASSLPGLVYNEQFFGPGTRLTVL.

This clonotype was counted a few times. The V call is TRBV7-8, the J call TRBJ1-6, with D hard to call. The CDR3 is 16 residues long. CDR1 is SGHVS, CDR2 FQNEAQ, per germline. Between the trimmed V and J ends, which lost 3 bases and 0 bases, there was a span of 9 bases. CDR3 bases: TGTGCCAGCAGCTTCGGACGGAGCTCCTATAATTCACCCCTCCACTTT. Translating gives CASSFGRSSYNSPLHF.